The clone carrying this TCR beta chain was counted only a few times. Its antigen is unidentified. The data belong to a study of blood T cells in healthy people across ages. Combining a sample-barcoded 5' primer with a J-beta primer mix, a second PCR ran for roughly 6 to 11 cycles. Each CDR3 protein gets one entry after TCRdb re-called the 5' RACE reads with MiXCR. The table has about 720,000 distinct CDR3 sequences, about 25% seen once; the top ten hold 3% to 4.5%. Germline V CDR1 and CDR2: SGHVS, FQNEAQ. V gave up 5 bases and J gave up 3 bases, with 11 bases separating them. The CDR3 runs 14 residues. The study's findings and limits: Long-lived donors had more naive CD4+ cells and higher diversity than aged donors. CMV infection status of these donors was not known. Underestimates were what the diversity estimates from one million T cells were considered to be.

This same sample was also part of a study on T cells of mothers and their children. Per that study: At a sensitivity of roughly 90 clones per million clonotypes, no persistent microchimeric T cell clones appeared.

Material: blood. The rearrangement links TRBV7-8 to TRBJ2-1; TRBD1 might be the D (5 bases). This sequence was found in a boy between 10 and 17 years old in good health. The CDR3 sequence: CASSPQTGYNEQFF. As DNA, the CDR3 is TGTGCCAGCAGCCCTCAAACAGGCTACAATGAGCAGTTCTTC.